This T cell receptor beta chain derives from a study of shared clonotypes between healthy human individuals. Findings of the study overall: A limitation of the genetic and exposure-history diversity represented arose from few donors. Estimated richness was generally greater in naive than memory subsets.

A remark on this clone: Its antigen is as yet unknown.

Deep level was the assay's run setting. Profiled with immunoSEQ multiplex PCR; TCRdb holds only in-frame clones, not every one. The repertoire includes about 1 million clones, around 74% of them detected once, and 1.2% to 1.5% sits in the top ten. The donor population consisted of healthy HIV-negative adults with no recent acute infections or vaccinations. V lost 5 bases and J lost 4, with 11 bases in between. The CDR3 consists of 13 residues. The germline V gene has CDR1 MGHDK and CDR2 SYGVNS. The J gene is TRBJ1-2, the V gene TRBV25-1; tentatively, D is TRBD1 (5 bases). Specimen: memory CD4+ T cells sorted from blood. Documented subset: CD45RA-negative fraction. This TCR came from a man younger than 30 in good health. The CDR3 region is CASSLAGTYGYTF. CDR3 coding DNA: TGTGCCAGCAGTCTCGCGGGGACCTATGGCTACACCTTC.